The 8 T cell receptor beta chains reported below all come from one sample, sequenced in a study of blood T cell repertoires in COVID-19. The table came from immunoSEQ multiplex PCR; TCRdb's copy has only in-frame clones and leaves some out. The sample has just under 350,000 clones; around nine tenths are singletons. Input material: peripheral blood. The receptors shown here come from a woman younger than 35 who had recovered from COVID-19.

The chain employs TRBV7-6 and TRBJ2-3; TRBD1 matches 9 bases. The length of the CDR3 is 11 residues. CDR1 is SGHVS and CDR2 is FNYEAQ in the germline V gene. J lost 12 bases, V lost 4 bases, and 2 bases had no gene match. The CDR3 nucleotides read TGTGCCAGCAGCTCGGGACAGGGACAGTATTTT. It encodes CASSSGQGQYF.

The chain has TRBV30 and TRBJ2-1; 8 nucleotides align to TRBD2. The CDR3 extends over 14 amino acids. Trimming cost V 5 bases and J 4 bases; bases outside gene matches: 7. In germline, CDR1 is GTSNPN, CDR2 SVGIG (reference sequence). This CDR3 is CAWGPGTRYNEQFF. The CDR3, as DNA: TGTGCCTGGGGTCCCGGGACTAGGTACAATGAGCAGTTCTTC. The whole variable domain, filled in from reference TRBV30 and TRBJ2-1, reads SQTIHQWPATLVQPVGSPLSLECTVEGTSNPNLYWYRQAAGRGLQLLFYSVGIGQISSEVPQNLSASRPQDRQFILSSKKLLLSDSGFYLCAWGPGTRYNEQFFGPGTRLTVL.

The CDR3 loop reads CAIRYGTGNNEQFF. CDR3 in DNA: TGTGCCATCAGGTATGGGACAGGGAACAATGAGCAGTTCTTC. This chain links TRBV10-3 with TRBJ2-1, with 9 bases matching TRBD1. J gave up 5 bases and V 6 bases, and 5 bases lay outside the gene matches. The CDR3 consists of 14 residues. CDR1 is ENHRY and CDR2 is SYGVKD in the germline V gene.

This rearrangement joins TRBV25-1 to TRBJ1-1; D might be TRBD1 (5 bases). Germline-derived CDR1 and CDR2 are MGHDK and SYGVNS. The CDR3 has 13 amino acids. V was pared by 1 base and J by 4 bases, with 7 bases between. The CDR3 DNA is TGTGCCAGCAGTGAATGGGGCGGCACTGAAGCTTTCTTT. Its translation: CASSEWGGTEAFF.

The V and J genes are TRBV18 and TRBJ1-1; 8 bases agree with TRBD1. J lost 5 bases, V lost 2 bases, and 4 bases had no gene match. The CDR3 loop spans 14 amino acids. Germline CDR1 KGHSH, CDR2 LQKENI. CDR3 DNA: TGTGCCAGCTCACCATTGGACAGGGAGACTGAAGCTTTCTTT. Translating it yields CASSPLDRETEAFF.

About this clone itself: Other DNA sequences in the same sample also yield this CDR3. The chain combines TRBV6-5 with TRBJ2-7, with 11 bases identical to TRBD2. The CDR3 is made up of 14 amino acids. After removal of 5 bases from V and 4 bases from J, the junction contained 4 bases not matched to a gene. CDR1 is MNHEY and CDR2 is SVGAGI in the germline V gene. The CDR3 DNA is TGTGCCAGCAGTCCAACTAGCGGGAGTTACGAGCAGTACGTC. Its translation: CASSPTSGSYEQYV.

The rearrangement uses TRBV19 and TRBJ2-7; TRBD2 matches 9 bases. This CDR3 spans 18 amino acids. The V and J ends lost 4 bases and 0 bases, in that order; junction bases with no gene match: 13. Germline V gene lookup returns CDR1 LNHDA and CDR2 SQIVND (reference sequence). CDR3 sequence: CASSTRLAVTDHSYEQYV. CDR3 bases: TGTGCCAGTAGTACCCGACTAGCGGTTACCGACCACTCCTACGAGCAGTACGTC.

This clone was picked up one time. J is TRBJ2-1 and V is TRBV7-8; D is unclear. The CDR3 consists of 12 residues. CDR1 is SGHVS, CDR2 FQNEAQ, per germline. V was shortened by 5 bases and J by 6 bases, with 8 bases between the two germline ends. The CDR3 loop is CASSPQANEQFF. CDR3 bases: TGTGCCAGCAGCCCCCAAGCCAATGAGCAGTTCTTC. Variable domain in full (rest from reference TRBV7-8 and TRBJ2-1): GAGVSQSPRYKVAKRGQDVALRCDPISGHVSLFWYQQALGQGPEFLTYFQNEAQLDKSGLPSDRFFAERPEGSVSTLKIQRTQQEDSAVYLCASSPQANEQFFGPGTRLTVL.